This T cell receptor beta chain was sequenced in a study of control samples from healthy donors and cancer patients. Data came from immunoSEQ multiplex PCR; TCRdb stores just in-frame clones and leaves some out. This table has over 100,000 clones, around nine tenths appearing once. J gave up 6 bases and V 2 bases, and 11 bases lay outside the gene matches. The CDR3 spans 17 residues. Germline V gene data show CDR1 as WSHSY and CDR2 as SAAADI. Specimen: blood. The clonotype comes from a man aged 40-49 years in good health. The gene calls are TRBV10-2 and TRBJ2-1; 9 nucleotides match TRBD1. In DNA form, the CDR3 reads TGCGCCAGCAGTGAGCCACGGACAGGGGTCTATGGCAATGAGCAGTTCTTC. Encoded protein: CASSEPRTGVYGNEQFF.